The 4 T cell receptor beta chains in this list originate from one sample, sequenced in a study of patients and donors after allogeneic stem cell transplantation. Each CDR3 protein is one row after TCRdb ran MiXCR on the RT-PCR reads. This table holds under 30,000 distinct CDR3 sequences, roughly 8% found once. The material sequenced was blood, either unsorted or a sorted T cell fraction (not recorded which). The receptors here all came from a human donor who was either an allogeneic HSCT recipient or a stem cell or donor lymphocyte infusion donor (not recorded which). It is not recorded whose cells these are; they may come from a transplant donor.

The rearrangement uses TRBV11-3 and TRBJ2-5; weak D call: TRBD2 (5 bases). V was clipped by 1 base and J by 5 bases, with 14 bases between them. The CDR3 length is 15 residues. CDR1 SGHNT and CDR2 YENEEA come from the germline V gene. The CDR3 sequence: CASSLVSGFGETQYF. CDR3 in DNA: TGTGCCAGCAGCTTAGTCTCGGGGTTCGGCGAGACCCAGTACTTC.

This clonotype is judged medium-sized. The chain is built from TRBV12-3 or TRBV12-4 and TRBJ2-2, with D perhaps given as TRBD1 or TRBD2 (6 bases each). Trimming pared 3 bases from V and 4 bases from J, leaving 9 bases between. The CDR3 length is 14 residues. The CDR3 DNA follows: TGTGCCAGCAGTTTGGGGGGCCCCACCGGGGAGCTGTTTTTT. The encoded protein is CASSLGGPTGELFF.

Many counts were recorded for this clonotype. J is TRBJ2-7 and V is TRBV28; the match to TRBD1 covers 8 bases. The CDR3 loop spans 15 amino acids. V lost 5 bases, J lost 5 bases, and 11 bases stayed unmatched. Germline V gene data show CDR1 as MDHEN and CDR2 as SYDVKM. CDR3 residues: CASSGARRGRHEQYF. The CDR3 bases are TGTGCCAGCAGTGGGGCGCGCAGGGGGCGGCACGAGCAGTACTTC.

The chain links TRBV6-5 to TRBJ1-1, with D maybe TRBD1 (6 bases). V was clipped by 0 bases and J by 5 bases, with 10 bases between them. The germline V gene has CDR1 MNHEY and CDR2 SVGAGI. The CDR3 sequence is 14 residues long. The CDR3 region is CASSYSIQGTEAFF. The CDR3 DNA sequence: TGTGCCAGCAGTTACTCGATCCAGGGGACTGAAGCTTTCTTT.